These 2 T cell receptor beta chains originate from one sample sequenced in a study of T cell responses to AZD1222 COVID-19 vaccine. TCRdb's copy holds only in-frame clones and misses some; the assay was immunoSEQ multiplex PCR. The sample shows 200,000 to 250,000 clones, less than 95% of them seen only once. The input for sequencing was peripheral blood, taken 28 days after the second dose of the MenACWY control vaccine. Every receptor here comes from an adult who received the MenACWY meningococcal vaccine as a control.

CDR3 region: CSVGAGGLNTEAFF. The CDR3, as DNA: TGCAGCGTTGGGGCAGGGGGCTTGAACACTGAAGCTTTCTTT. The genes are TRBV29-1 and TRBJ1-1; 8 positions match TRBD1. Trimming cost V 4 bases and J 0 bases; bases outside gene matches: 4. Germline CDR1 is SQVTM and CDR2 is ANQGSEA. The CDR3 length is 14 residues.

Here the CDR3 reads CASSIQQSTDTQYF. CDR3 sequence (DNA): TGTGCCAGCAGTATACAGCAAAGCACAGATACGCAGTATTTT. The J gene is TRBJ2-3, the V gene TRBV2; D remains unclear. CDR3 size: 14 residues. The V gene's germline CDR1 is SNHLY and CDR2 FYNNEI. V dropped 5 bases and J dropped 0 bases, with 9 bases sitting between them. The whole variable domain, filled in from reference TRBV2 and TRBJ2-3, reads EPEVTQTPSHQVTQMGQEVILRCVPISNHLYFYWYRQILGQKVEFLVSFYNNEISEKSEIFDDQFSVERPDGSNFTLKIRSTKLEDSAMYFCASSIQQSTDTQYFGPGTRLTVL.